What follows are 9 T cell receptor beta chains derived from one specimen sequenced in a study of T cell responses to AZD1222 COVID-19 vaccine. This table comes from immunoSEQ multiplex PCR, and its TCRdb copy is limited to in-frame clones, with some not included. The sample yields more than 85,000 clones, about 86% seen once. The sample consisted of peripheral blood, taken on day 0 of AZD1222 vaccination. The receptor source for this set is an adult in good health.

The chain uses TRBV19 and TRBJ2-3; the D call may be TRBD1 or TRBD2 (5 bases each). This CDR3 has 13 amino acids. Germline V lookup: CDR1 LNHDA, CDR2 SQIVND (reference sequence). V was clipped by 7 bases and J by 4 bases, with 12 bases between them. Written as DNA, the CDR3 is TGTGCCAGTAAAGGGGTGGGGGCAGATACGCAGTATTTT. Protein: CASKGVGADTQYF. Drawing the rest from reference TRBV19 and TRBJ2-3, the complete variable domain is DGGITQSPKYLFRKEGQNVTLSCEQNLNHDAMYWYRQDPGQGLRLIYYSQIVNDFQKGDIAEGYSVSREKKESFPLTVTSAQKNPTAFYLCASKGVGADTQYFGPGTRLTVL.

The chain joins TRBV28 to TRBJ1-6, with D hard to call. Germline-derived CDR1 and CDR2 are MDHEN and SYDVKM. V lost 8 bases and J 5 bases, leaving 7 bases between the germline ends. The CDR3 runs to 12 residues. The DNA for the CDR3 is TGTGCCAGCGGGGTTCATAATTCACCCCTCCACTTT. This gives the protein CASGVHNSPLHF.

The chain carries TRBV7-9 and TRBJ1-3, with D unclear. The V gene lost 0 bases and the J gene lost 0 bases, with 9 bases spanning the gap. This CDR3 spans 16 amino acids. CDR1 and CDR2 from the germline V gene are SEHNR and FQNEAQ (reference sequence). Written as DNA, the CDR3 is TGTGCCAGCAGCTTAGCGGCGGGGTTCTCTGGAAACACCATATATTTT. Translation: CASSLAAGFSGNTIYF.

The chain couples TRBV3-1 (or the pseudogene TRBV3-2) to TRBJ1-6; D may be TRBD1 (5 bases). This CDR3 comprises 15 residues. Germline loops: CDR1 LGHDT, CDR2 YNNKEL (reference sequence). V was trimmed by 6 bases and J by 5 bases, leaving 14 bases between them. CDR3 nucleotide sequence: TGTGCCAGCAGTCTCGTTGGGACGGATAATTCACCCCTCCACTTT. This gives the protein CASSLVGTDNSPLHF.

The chain carries TRBV25-1 and TRBJ1-6, with 8 bases fitting TRBD1. Germline-derived CDR1 and CDR2 are MGHDK and SYGVNS. The CDR3 has 15 residues. Germline trimming cut 4 bases from V and 7 bases from J; bases unmatched to any gene: 6. The CDR3 sequence is CASSAGRGPNSPLHF. The DNA of the CDR3 is TGTGCCAGCAGTGCTGGCAGGGGGCCGAATTCACCCCTCCACTTT.

The V call is TRBV30, the J call TRBJ1-4, with D uncertain. The CDR3 is 15 amino acids. The V end lost 0 bases, the J end lost 0 bases, and 8 bases lay between the germline ends. Per the germline V gene, CDR1 is GTSNPN and CDR2 is SVGIG (reference sequence). CDR3 residues: CAWSVGRSTNEKLFF. As DNA, the CDR3 is TGTGCCTGGAGTGTTGGGAGGTCAACTAATGAAAAACTGTTTTTT.

This clone appeared a single time. This chain links TRBV6-6 with TRBJ2-1, with 7 bases identical to TRBD1. CDR1 MNHNY and CDR2 SVGAGI come from the germline V gene (reference sequence). The CDR3 covers 14 residues. The V gene end was trimmed by 8 bases and the J gene end by 4 bases; junction bases not matched to a gene: 8. The CDR3 sequence: CASRPTGNYNEQFF. The CDR3 DNA sequence: TGTGCCAGCCGACCGACAGGGAATTACAATGAGCAGTTCTTC.

This chain links TRBV19 with TRBJ1-1; 10 nucleotides line up with TRBD1. Germline CDR1 LNHDA, CDR2 SQIVND (reference sequence). This CDR3 comprises 15 residues. J lost 1 base, V lost 4 bases, and 3 bases had no gene match. CDR3 amino acids: CASSTTGGRNTEAFF. Here the CDR3 DNA reads TGTGCCAGTAGTACGACAGGGGGCAGGAACACTGAAGCTTTCTTT. The variable domain in full, completed from reference TRBV19 and TRBJ1-1, reads DGGITQSPKYLFRKEGQNVTLSCEQNLNHDAMYWYRQDPGQGLRLIYYSQIVNDFQKGDIAEGYSVSREKKESFPLTVTSAQKNPTAFYLCASSTTGGRNTEAFFGQGTRLTVV.

The J gene is TRBJ1-2, the V gene TRBV7-3, with 8 positions matching TRBD1. CDR3 length equals 14 residues. Germline V gene sequence: CDR1 SGHTA, CDR2 FQGTGA. Trimming cost V 3 bases and J 4 bases; bases outside gene matches: 4. The CDR3 reads CASSLDRAGYGYTF. In nucleotides, the CDR3 is TGTGCCAGCAGCTTGGACAGGGCAGGCTATGGCTACACCTTC. Using reference TRBV7-3 and TRBJ1-2 for the parts outside the CDR3, the full variable domain is GAGVSQTPSNKVTEKGKYVELRCDPISGHTALYWYRQSLGQGPEFLIYFQGTGAADDSGLPNDRFFAVRPEGSVSTLKIQRTERGDSAVYLCASSLDRAGYGYTFGSGTRLTVV.